This is a list of T cell receptor beta chains from one sample in a study of blood T cell repertoires in COVID-19. Some clones are missing from TCRdb's copy, which holds only in-frame ones; the method was immunoSEQ multiplex PCR. The sample carries approximately 300,000 clones, approximately 90% recorded once. The sequencing sample was made of PBMCs or T cells enriched from blood (not recorded which). These receptors were taken from a man aged 25-45 years who had recovered from COVID-19. CDR3s include the opening cysteine and the closing phenylalanine or tryptophan. Each record gives: V gene, clone size, D gene, J gene, CDR3 protein, CDR3 DNA. The D gene is left open where the match is weak. For some rows the clone size is stated as once, few or many, or as a class when expanded; others skip it.

TRBV28	.	.	TRBJ1-6	CASSLWESPLHF	TGTGCCAGCAGTTTATGGGAGTCACCCCTCCACTTT
TRBV6-5	.	.	TRBJ2-2	CASREGGTGELFF	TGTGCCAGCAGGGAGGGAGGCACCGGGGAGCTGTTTTTT
TRBV7-6	few	.	TRBJ2-2	CASSLAGLNTGELFF	TGTGCCAGCAGCTTAGCGGGACTTAACACCGGGGAGCTGTTTTTT
TRBV12-3/TRBV12-4	few	.	TRBJ1-1	CASSPPGQFEAFF	TGTGCCAGCAGTCCCCCCGGACAGTTTGAAGCTTTCTTT
TRBV2	.	TRBD1	TRBJ2-2	CASSPEQGTLGGELFF	TGTGCCAGCAGCCCGGAACAGGGGACGTTAGGCGGGGAGCTGTTTTTT
TRBV7-6	.	.	TRBJ2-3	CASSLVAGSPSTDTQYF	TGTGCCAGCAGCTTAGTGGCGGGGTCCCCTAGCACAGATACGCAGTATTTT
TRBV3-1/TRBV3-2	.	.	TRBJ1-1	CASSQEGVFAEAFF	TGTGCCAGCAGCCAAGAGGGAGTTTTCGCTGAAGCTTTCTTT
TRBV5-1	.	TRBD2	TRBJ2-7	CASSLALADTYEQYF	TGCGCCAGCAGCTTGGCCCTAGCGGACACCTACGAGCAGTACTTC
TRBV6-6	.	.	TRBJ1-1	CASSLPVRGNTEAFF	TGTGCCAGCAGTTTACCGGTTCGGGGGAACACTGAAGCTTTCTTT
TRBV4-1	.	TRBD2	TRBJ2-1	CASSQGTLAGVFEGHNEQFF	TGCGCCAGCAGCCAAGGGACCCTAGCGGGGGTTTTCGAGGGACACAATGAGCAGTTCTTC
TRBV6-1	.	TRBD2	TRBJ2-3	CASSESGGRSTDTQYF	TGTGCCAGCAGTGAAAGTGGCGGGAGGAGCACAGATACGCAGTATTTT